This T cell receptor (beta chain) was identified during a study of blood T cell repertoires in COVID-19. The protocol was immunoSEQ multiplex PCR, while the TCRdb copy is restricted to in-frame clones and leaves out a portion. In the table there are 40,000 to 60,000 clones, approximately 93% of which are singletons. Trimming pared 2 bases from V and 2 bases from J, leaving 6 bases between. The CDR3 has 13 residues. CDR1 and CDR2 (germline): MNHEY, SMNVEV (reference sequence). This chain links TRBV27 with TRBJ1-2; D perhaps matches TRBD1 (5 bases). The clonotype originates from a man between 60 and 70 years old with COVID-19, enrolled during active disease. Sequencing was performed on peripheral blood. The CDR3 sequence is CASSLKGNYGYTF. The CDR3 coding sequence is TGTGCCAGCAGTTTAAAGGGGAACTATGGCTACACCTTC.